The sequence of this T cell receptor beta chain was determined in a study of early T cells in non-severe SARS-CoV-2 infection. Notes on the study in general: Anti-spike CD8 responses were favored by VDJdb matching, which missed private and CD4 specificities.

In TCRdb, the 5' RACE reads were re-called with MiXCR into one record per CDR3 protein. The sample contains some 25,000 distinct CDR3 sequences, roughly 4% of which appear only once. Germline V CDR1 and CDR2: MRHNA, SNTAGT. V was pared by 0 bases and J by 5 bases, with 7 bases between. The CDR3 extends over 13 amino acids. This clonotype showed up many times. Antigen unknown. The sequencing input was whole blood. The TCR comes from an adult who was a healthcare worker with PCR-confirmed SARS-CoV-2 infection or an uninfected control (not recorded which). The chain is built from TRBV6-4 and TRBJ1-1; no clear D. Written as DNA, the CDR3 is TGTGCCAGCAGTGACTCCCCCTTTACTGAAGCTTTCTTT. Translated, it gives CASSDSPFTEAFF.